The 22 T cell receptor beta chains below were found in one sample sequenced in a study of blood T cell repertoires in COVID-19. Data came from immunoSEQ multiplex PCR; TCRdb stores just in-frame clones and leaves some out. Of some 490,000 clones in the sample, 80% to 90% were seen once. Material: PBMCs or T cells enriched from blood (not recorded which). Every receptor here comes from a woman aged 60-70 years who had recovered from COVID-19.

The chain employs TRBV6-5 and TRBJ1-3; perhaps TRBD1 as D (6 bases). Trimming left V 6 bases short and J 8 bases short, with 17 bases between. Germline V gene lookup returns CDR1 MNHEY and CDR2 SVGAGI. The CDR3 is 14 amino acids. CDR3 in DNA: TGTGCCAGCAGGGAGACAGGAAGAGGGGACACCATATATTTT. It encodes CASRETGRGDTIYF.

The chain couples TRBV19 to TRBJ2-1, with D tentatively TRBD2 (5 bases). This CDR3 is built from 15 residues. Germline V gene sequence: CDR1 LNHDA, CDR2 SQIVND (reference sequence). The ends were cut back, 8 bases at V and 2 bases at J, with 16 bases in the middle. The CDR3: CASGLPRSTYNEQFF. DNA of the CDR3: TGTGCCAGTGGACTCCCGCGGTCGACCTACAATGAGCAGTTCTTC.

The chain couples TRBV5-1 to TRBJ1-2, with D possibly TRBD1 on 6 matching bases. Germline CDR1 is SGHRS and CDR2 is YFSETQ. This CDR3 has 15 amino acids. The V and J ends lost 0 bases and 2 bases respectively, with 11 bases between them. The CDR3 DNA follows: TGCGCCAGCAGCTTGGTTACCGGACAGAACTATGGCTACACCTTC. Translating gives CASSLVTGQNYGYTF.

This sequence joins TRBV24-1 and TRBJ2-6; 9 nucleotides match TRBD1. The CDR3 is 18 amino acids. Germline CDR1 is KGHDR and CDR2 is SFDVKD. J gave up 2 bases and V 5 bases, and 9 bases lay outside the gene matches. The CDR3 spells CATSGRTGEPPGANVLTF. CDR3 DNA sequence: TGTGCCACCAGTGGGCGGACAGGGGAGCCCCCTGGGGCCAACGTCCTGACTTTC.

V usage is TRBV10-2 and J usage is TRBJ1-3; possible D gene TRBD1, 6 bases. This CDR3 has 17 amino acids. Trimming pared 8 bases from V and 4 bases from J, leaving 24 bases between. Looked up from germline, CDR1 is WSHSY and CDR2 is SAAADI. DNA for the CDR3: TGCGCCAGCGCGGTTGGGGGCCAGGGATACCTAGGAAACACCATATATTTT. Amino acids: CASAVGGQGYLGNTIYF.

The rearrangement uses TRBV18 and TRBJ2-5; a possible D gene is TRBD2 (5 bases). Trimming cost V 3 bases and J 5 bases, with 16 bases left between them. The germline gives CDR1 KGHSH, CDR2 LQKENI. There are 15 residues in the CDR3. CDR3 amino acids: CASSPSTVARETQYF. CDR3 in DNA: TGTGCCAGCTCACCCAGCACGGTAGCGAGGGAGACCCAGTACTTC.

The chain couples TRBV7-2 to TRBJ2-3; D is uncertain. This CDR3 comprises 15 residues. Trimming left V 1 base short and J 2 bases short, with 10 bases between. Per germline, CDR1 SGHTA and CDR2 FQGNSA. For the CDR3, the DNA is TGTGCCAGCAGCTTAGATTTTAGTTCCACAGATACGCAGTATTTT. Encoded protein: CASSLDFSSTDTQYF.

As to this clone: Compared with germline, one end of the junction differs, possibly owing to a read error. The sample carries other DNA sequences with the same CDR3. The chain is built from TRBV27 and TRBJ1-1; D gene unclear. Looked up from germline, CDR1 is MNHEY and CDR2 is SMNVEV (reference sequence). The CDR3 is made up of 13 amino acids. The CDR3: CASSLSRNTEAFF. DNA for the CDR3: TGTGCCAGCAGTTTATCGCGGAACACTGAGGCTTTCTTT.

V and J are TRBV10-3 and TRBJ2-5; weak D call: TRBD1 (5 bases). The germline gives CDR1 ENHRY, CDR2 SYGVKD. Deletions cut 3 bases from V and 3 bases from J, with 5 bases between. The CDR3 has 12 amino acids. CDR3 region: CAISDREETQYF. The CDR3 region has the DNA TGTGCCATCAGTGACAGGGAAGAGACCCAGTACTTC.

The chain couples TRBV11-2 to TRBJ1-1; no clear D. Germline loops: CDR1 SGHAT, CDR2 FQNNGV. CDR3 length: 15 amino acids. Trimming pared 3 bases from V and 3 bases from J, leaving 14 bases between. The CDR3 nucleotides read TGTGCCAGCAGCTTGACTCTTCGATCGGACACTGAAGCTTTCTTT. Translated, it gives CASSLTLRSDTEAFF. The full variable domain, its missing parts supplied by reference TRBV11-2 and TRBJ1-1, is EAGVAQSPRYKIIEKRQSVAFWCNPISGHATLYWYQQILGQGPKLLIQFQNNGVVDDSQLPKDRFSAERLKGVDSTLKIQPAKLEDSAVYLCASSLTLRSDTEAFFGQGTRLTVV.

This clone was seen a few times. The CDR3 is CASSMTGGHTEAFF. The CDR3 nucleotides read TGTGCCAGCAGCATGACAGGGGGCCACACTGAAGCTTTCTTT. This sequence joins TRBV7-9 and TRBJ1-1; TRBD1 matches at 10 bases. With 5 bases clipped from V and 3 bases from J, the junction kept 3 bases outside the gene matches. Germline CDR1 SEHNR, CDR2 FQNEAQ (reference sequence). This CDR3 comprises 14 residues.

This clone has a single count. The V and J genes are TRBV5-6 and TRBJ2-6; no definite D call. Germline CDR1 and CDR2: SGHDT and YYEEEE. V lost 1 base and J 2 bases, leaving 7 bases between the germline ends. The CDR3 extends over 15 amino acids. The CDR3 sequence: CASSLLQAGANVLTF. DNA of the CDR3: TGTGCCAGCAGCTTGCTGCAGGCTGGGGCCAACGTCCTGACTTTC.

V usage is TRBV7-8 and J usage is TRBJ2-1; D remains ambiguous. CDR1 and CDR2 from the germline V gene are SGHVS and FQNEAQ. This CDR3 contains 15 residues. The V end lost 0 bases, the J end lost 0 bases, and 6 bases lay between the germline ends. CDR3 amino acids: CASSLAVVSYNEQFF. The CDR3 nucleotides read TGTGCCAGCAGCTTAGCGGTAGTCTCCTACAATGAGCAGTTCTTC. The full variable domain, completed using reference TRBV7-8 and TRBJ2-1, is GAGVSQSPRYKVAKRGQDVALRCDPISGHVSLFWYQQALGQGPEFLTYFQNEAQLDKSGLPSDRFFAERPEGSVSTLKIQRTQQEDSAVYLCASSLAVVSYNEQFFGPGTRLTVL.

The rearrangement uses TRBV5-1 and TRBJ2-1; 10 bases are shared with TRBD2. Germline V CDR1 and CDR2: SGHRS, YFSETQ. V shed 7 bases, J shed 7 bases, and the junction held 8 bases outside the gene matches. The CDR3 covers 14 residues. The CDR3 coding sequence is TGCGCCAGCGCCAGCGGGGGGGCCCTGAATGAGCAGTTCTTC. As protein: CASASGGALNEQFF.

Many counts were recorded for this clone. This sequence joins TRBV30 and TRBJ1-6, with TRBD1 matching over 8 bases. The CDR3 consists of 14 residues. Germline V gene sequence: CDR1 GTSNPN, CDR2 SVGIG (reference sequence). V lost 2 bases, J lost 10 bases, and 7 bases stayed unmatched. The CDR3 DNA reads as TGTGCCTGGAGTTGGACAGGGTCTTTATCACCCCTCCACTTT. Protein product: CAWSWTGSLSPLHF.

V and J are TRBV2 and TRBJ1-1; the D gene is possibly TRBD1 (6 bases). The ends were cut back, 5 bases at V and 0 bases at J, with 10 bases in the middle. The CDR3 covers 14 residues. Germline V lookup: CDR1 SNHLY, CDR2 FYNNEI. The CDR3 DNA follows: TGTGCCAGCAGTCGGGACACCCTGAACACTGAAGCTTTCTTT. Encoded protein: CASSRDTLNTEAFF. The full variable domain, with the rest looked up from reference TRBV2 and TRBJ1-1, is EPEVTQTPSHQVTQMGQEVILRCVPISNHLYFYWYRQILGQKVEFLVSFYNNEISEKSEIFDDQFSVERPDGSNFTLKIRSTKLEDSAMYFCASSRDTLNTEAFFGQGTRLTVV.

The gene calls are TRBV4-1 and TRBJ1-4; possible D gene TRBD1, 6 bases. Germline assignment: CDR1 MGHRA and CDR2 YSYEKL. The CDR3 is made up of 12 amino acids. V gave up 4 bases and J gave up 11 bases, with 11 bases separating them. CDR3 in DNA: TGCGCCAGCAGCCGCTCTACAGGGAAACTGTTTTTT. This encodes CASSRSTGKLFF.

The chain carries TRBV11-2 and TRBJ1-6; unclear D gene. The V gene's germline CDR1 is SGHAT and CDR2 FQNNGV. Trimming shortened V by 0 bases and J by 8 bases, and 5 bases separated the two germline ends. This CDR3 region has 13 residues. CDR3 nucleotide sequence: TGTGCCAGCAGCTTAGAAGAGTATTCACCCCTCCACTTT. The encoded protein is CASSLEEYSPLHF.

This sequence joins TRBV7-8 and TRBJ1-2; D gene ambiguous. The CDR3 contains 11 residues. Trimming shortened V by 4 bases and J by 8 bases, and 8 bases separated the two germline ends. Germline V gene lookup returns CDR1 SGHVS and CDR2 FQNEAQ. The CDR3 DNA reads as TGTGCCAGCAGCTCATCGAGGGGCTACACCTTC. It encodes CASSSSRGYTF.

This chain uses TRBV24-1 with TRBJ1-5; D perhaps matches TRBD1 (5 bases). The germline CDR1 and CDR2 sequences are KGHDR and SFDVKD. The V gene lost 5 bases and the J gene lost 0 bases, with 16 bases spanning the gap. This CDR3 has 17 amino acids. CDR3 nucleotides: TGTGCCACCAGTGTATTCAGGGAATGCTATAGCAATCAGCCCCAGCATTTT. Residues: CATSVFRECYSNQPQHF.

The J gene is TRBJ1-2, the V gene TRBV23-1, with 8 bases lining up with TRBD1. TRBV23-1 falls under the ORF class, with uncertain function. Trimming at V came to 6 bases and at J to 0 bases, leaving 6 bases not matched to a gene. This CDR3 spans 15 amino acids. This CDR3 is CASSLDRASNYGYTF. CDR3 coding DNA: TGCGCCAGCAGCCTGGACAGGGCGTCTAACTATGGCTACACCTTC.

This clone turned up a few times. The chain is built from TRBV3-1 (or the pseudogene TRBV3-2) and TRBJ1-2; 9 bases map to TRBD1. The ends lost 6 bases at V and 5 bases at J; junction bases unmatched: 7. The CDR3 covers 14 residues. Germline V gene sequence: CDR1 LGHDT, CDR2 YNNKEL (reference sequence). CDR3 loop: CASSPPGQGYGYTF. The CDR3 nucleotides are TGTGCCAGCAGTCCCCCGGGACAGGGTTATGGCTACACCTTC.